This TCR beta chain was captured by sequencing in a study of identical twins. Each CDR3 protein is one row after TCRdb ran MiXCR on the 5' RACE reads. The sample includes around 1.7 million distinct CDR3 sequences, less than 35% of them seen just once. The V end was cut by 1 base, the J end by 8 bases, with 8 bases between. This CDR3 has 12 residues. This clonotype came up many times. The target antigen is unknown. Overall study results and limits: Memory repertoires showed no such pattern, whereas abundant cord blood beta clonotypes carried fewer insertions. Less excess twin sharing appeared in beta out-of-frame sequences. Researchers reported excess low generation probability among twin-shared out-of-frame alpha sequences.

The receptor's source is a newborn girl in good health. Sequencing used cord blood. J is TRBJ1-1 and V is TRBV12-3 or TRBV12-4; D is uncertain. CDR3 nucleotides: TGTGCCAGCAGTTTAGGGCAGGCGGAAGCTTTCTTT. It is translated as CASSLGQAEAFF.